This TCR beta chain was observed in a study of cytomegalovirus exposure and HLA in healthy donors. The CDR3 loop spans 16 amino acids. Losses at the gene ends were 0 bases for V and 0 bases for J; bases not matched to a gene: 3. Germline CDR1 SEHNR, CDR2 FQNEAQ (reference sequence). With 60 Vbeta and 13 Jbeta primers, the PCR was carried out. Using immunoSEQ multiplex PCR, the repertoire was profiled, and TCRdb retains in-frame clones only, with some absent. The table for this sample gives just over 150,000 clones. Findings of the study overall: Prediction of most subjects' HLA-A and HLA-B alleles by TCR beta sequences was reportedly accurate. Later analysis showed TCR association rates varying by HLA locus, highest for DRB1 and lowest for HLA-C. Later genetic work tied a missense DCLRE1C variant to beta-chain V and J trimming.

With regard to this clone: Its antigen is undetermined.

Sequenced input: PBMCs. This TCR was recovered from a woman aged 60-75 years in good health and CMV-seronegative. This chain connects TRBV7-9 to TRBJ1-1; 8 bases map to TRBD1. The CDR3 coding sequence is TGTGCCAGCAGCTTAGCGGGGACAGGCCTGAACACTGAAGCTTTCTTT. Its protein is CASSLAGTGLNTEAFF.